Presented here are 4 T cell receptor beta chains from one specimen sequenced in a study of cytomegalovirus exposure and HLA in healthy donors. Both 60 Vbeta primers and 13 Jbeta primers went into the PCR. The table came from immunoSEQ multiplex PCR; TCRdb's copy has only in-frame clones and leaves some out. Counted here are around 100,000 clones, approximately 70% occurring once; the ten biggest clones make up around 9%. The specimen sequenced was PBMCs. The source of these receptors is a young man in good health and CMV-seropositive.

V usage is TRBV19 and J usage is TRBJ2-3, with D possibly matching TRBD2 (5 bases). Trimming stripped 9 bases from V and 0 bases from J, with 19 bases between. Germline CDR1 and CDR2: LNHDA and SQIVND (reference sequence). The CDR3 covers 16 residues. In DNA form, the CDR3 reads TGTGCCAGCCATCGGGGAGCCACCCCTAGCACAGATACGCAGTATTTT. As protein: CASHRGATPSTDTQYF.

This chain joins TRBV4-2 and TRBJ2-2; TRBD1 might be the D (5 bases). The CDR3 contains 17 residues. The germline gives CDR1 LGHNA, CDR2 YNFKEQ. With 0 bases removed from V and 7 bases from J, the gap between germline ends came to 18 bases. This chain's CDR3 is CASSQDRTSRRGGELFF. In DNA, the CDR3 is TGTGCCAGCAGCCAAGATCGGACGAGCCGAAGGGGCGGGGAGCTGTTTTTT.

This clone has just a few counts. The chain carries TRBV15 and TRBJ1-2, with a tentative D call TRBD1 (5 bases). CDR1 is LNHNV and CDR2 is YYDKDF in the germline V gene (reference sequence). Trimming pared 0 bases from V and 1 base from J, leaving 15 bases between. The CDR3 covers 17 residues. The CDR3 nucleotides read TGTGCCACCAGCAGAGATCGAAACAGGCGCCTTAACTATGGCTACACCTTC. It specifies CATSRDRNRRLNYGYTF.

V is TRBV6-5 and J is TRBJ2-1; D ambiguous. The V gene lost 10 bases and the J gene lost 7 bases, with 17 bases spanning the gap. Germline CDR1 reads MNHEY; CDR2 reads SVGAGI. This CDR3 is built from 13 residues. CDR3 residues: CATTTGVMNEQFF. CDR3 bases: TGTGCCACCACCACCGGAGTGATGAATGAGCAGTTCTTC.